This T cell receptor beta chain comes out of a study of cytomegalovirus exposure and HLA in healthy donors. The PCR made use of 60 Vbeta and 13 Jbeta primers. Using immunoSEQ multiplex PCR, the repertoire was profiled, and TCRdb retains in-frame clones only, with some absent. This sample carries about 200,000 clones, roughly 80% of them seen once, and the ten largest clones take 1.7%. Details on this clone: Its antigen remains unknown.

General observations from the study: Later analysis suggested links between common viral pathogens and several top significant clusters.

Trimming removed 4 bases from V and 5 bases from J; junction bases left unmatched: 7. Germline CDR1 is SEHNR and CDR2 is FQNEAQ (reference sequence). This CDR3 contains 15 residues. Sequenced input: PBMCs. The receptor comes from a young woman in good health and CMV-seronegative. The genes are TRBV7-9 and TRBJ2-1; 8 nucleotides line up with TRBD1. This CDR3 is CASSSTGQADNEQFF. CDR3 sequence (DNA): TGTGCCAGCAGCTCGACGGGACAGGCGGACAATGAGCAGTTCTTC.